This T cell receptor (beta chain) is drawn from a study of blood T cell repertoires in COVID-19. At the level of the study: T cells, B-cell-depleted T cells, or PBMCs supplied cDNA or gDNA.

V was cut by 3 bases and J by 2 bases, with 11 bases left in between. The CDR3 covers 14 residues. Looked up from germline, CDR1 is KGHSH and CDR2 is LQKENI. As handled by the study authors: Amplification of reference gene primers was used by the study to estimate nucleated cell counts. Measured with immunoSEQ multiplex PCR; TCRdb has only the in-frame clones, and not every one. That table gives V, J and clone size, and the DNA gave D and trimming. This sample has about 120,000 clones, with about 80% found just once. The sample consisted of peripheral blood. V and J are TRBV18 and TRBJ2-7, with D perhaps TRBD1 (6 bases). The sequence was obtained from a man between 65 and 85 years old with active or convalescent COVID-19. CDR3 amino acids: CASSPRTEAYEQYF. The CDR3 DNA is TGTGCCAGCTCACCCAGGACAGAGGCCTACGAGCAGTACTTC.